The T cell receptor (beta chain) described here comes from a study of T cells in localized non-small cell lung cancer. Study-wide results and limits: Adjacent lung exhibited a median of 57 among the 100 most abundant tumor clones.

Sequencing was performed with immunoSEQ multiplex PCR; in TCRdb, only in-frame clones are kept and a portion is missing. The table records about 1,700 clones, 29% of them present only once. As concerns this clone: Its antigen is as yet unknown.

V was pared by 0 bases and J by 1 base, with 7 bases between. This CDR3 is built from 16 residues. Germline V gene data show CDR1 as LNHNV and CDR2 as YYDKDF (reference sequence). The receptor's source is a woman aged 35-75 years with stage III lung adenocarcinoma. Sequencing used normal lung tissue next to the tumor, obtained before any cancer treatment. The genes are TRBV15 and TRBJ2-6; maybe TRBD1 (5 bases). CDR3 DNA sequence: TGTGCCACCAGCAGAGATCAGGGATCTGGGGCCAACGTCCTGACTTTC. This encodes CATSRDQGSGANVLTF.